The 15 T cell receptor beta chains listed next were all sequenced from one sample in a study of vaccination and CD4 T cells after COVID-19. Regarding treatment: 10-day PBMC culture with coronavirus spike peptide pools or control peptides (ViraFEST assay). These TCRs' antigens remain unknown. The Oncomine TCR Beta short-read assay was applied to DNA of cultured CD4+ T cells. MiXCR was run by TCRdb on the PCR reads, yielding one entry per CDR3 protein. The sample lists approximately 12,000 distinct CDR3 sequences, about three fifths occurring once. Material for sequencing was CD4+ T cells from blood, cultured in vitro. These receptors were taken from a human donor who had recovered from COVID-19.

CDR3 bases: TGTGCCAGCAGCTTGGGACAGGGGATCGATACGCAGTATTTT. Its translation: CASSLGQGIDTQYF. V is TRBV7-9 and J is TRBJ2-3; 10 bases align to TRBD1. The V gene's germline CDR1 is SEHNR and CDR2 FQNEAQ (reference sequence). This CDR3 is built from 14 residues. After removal of 3 bases from V and 6 bases from J, the junction contained 3 bases not matched to a gene.

Comment on this clonotype: One end of the junction varies from germline; a read error may be responsible. This CDR3 is CASSPGQGSAVGSSPLHF. The CDR3, as DNA: TGTGCTAGCAGCCCGGGACAGGGTTCTGCGGTCGGTTCTTCACCCCTCCACTTT. V and J are TRBV7-7 and TRBJ1-6; the match to TRBD1 covers 9 bases. Per the germline V gene, CDR1 is SSHAT and CDR2 is FNYEAQ (reference sequence). The CDR3 covers 18 residues.

The chain has TRBV20-1 and TRBJ1-6; TRBD1 agrees at 10 bases. The J segment lost 8 bases and the V segment lost 0 bases, leaving 4 bases of the junction unmatched. The germline gives CDR1 DFQATT, CDR2 SNEGSKA (reference sequence). The CDR3 runs 15 residues. The CDR3 DNA reads TGCAGTGCTAGAGAGCGACAGGGGGCTGATTCACCCCTCCACTTT. Amino acid sequence: CSARERQGADSPLHF.

CDR3 in amino acids: CSARPTGVNQPQHF. CDR3 nucleotides: TGCAGTGCTAGACCGACAGGGGTGAATCAGCCCCAGCATTTT. This chain joins TRBV20-1 and TRBJ1-5; 8 bases align to TRBD1. Germline V lookup: CDR1 DFQATT, CDR2 SNEGSKA (reference sequence). The length of the CDR3 is 14 residues. After removal of 2 bases from V and 4 bases from J, the junction contained 4 bases not matched to a gene.

This clonotype is medium-sized. V gene TRBV20-1 combines with J gene TRBJ2-2; possible D gene TRBD1, 6 bases. The germline V and J ends were trimmed by 3 bases and 9 bases, with 23 bases remaining between them. This CDR3 region has 16 residues. CDR1 is DFQATT and CDR2 is SNEGSKA in the germline V gene (reference sequence). For the CDR3, the DNA is TGCAGTGCTAGCCGCACAGGGACAAAGGTCTGGCGGGAGCTGTTTTTT. It specifies CSASRTGTKVWRELFF.

The gene calls are TRBV19 and TRBJ1-2; the D gene is possibly TRBD1 (6 bases). In germline, CDR1 is LNHDA, CDR2 SQIVND (reference sequence). This CDR3 is 13 amino acids long. V was pared by 3 bases and J by 8 bases, with 13 bases between. The DNA for the CDR3 is TGTGCCAGTAGTATCAAAGGGGGATCAGGCTACACCTTC. Encoded protein: CASSIKGGSGYTF.

This clonotype has a handful of counts. The chain couples TRBV20-1 to TRBJ2-5, with a weak D call TRBD1 (5 bases). The germline V gene has CDR1 DFQATT and CDR2 SNEGSKA (reference sequence). There are 14 residues in the CDR3. V was shortened by 6 bases and J by 4 bases, with 18 bases between the two germline ends. In DNA, the CDR3 is TGCAGTGCAAAGGGGAACGCCCCTAGAGAGACCCAGTACTTC. Translating gives CSAKGNAPRETQYF.

The chain recombines TRBV20-1 with TRBJ1-2, with a possible D match to TRBD1 (5 bases). In germline, CDR1 is DFQATT, CDR2 SNEGSKA (reference sequence). V was cut by 6 bases and J by 2 bases, with 10 bases left in between. CDR3 length: 12 amino acids. CDR3 DNA: TGCAGTGCCTCTCGACAGAACTATGGCTACACCTTC. Translation gives CSASRQNYGYTF.

V usage is TRBV19 and J usage is TRBJ1-2; D uncertain. Germline-derived CDR1 and CDR2 are LNHDA and SQIVND (reference sequence). V gave up 4 bases and J gave up 7 bases, with 10 bases separating them. The length of the CDR3 is 12 residues. The CDR3 DNA reads as TGTGCCAGTAGTACTAGTATTTCTGGCTACACCTTC. It encodes CASSTSISGYTF.

This clonotype was observed a few times. The rearrangement links TRBV24-1 to TRBJ2-3, with D possibly being TRBD1 (5 bases). The length of the CDR3 is 16 residues. From germline, CDR1 is KGHDR and CDR2 SFDVKD. Trimming left V 0 bases short and J 1 base short, with 10 bases between. The CDR3 nucleotides are TGTGCCACCAGTGATTTGAACAGGCCAGGCACAGATACGCAGTATTTT. Translated, it gives CATSDLNRPGTDTQYF.

In its sample, this clonotype was seen once. The genes are TRBV28 and TRBJ2-7; D tentatively fits TRBD1 or TRBD2 (5 bases each). This CDR3 is 14 amino acids long. Germline-derived CDR1 and CDR2 are MDHEN and SYDVKM. V lost 7 bases, J lost 7 bases, and 20 bases lay in between. In DNA, the CDR3 is TGTGCCAGCAAAACGGGACGCTACCGGAGGGAGCAGTACTTC. This encodes CASKTGRYRREQYF.

The chain employs TRBV6-1 and TRBJ2-2, with 9 bases lining up with TRBD2. The length of the CDR3 is 14 residues. The germline V gene encodes CDR1 MNHNS and CDR2 SASEGT. The V and J ends lost 7 bases and 6 bases, in that order; junction bases with no gene match: 6. The CDR3: CASNPTSGAGELFF. The CDR3 region has the DNA TGTGCCAGCAACCCGACTAGCGGCGCCGGGGAGCTGTTTTTT.

The chain joins TRBV20-1 to TRBJ2-6; no definite D call. Per germline, CDR1 DFQATT and CDR2 SNEGSKA (reference sequence). V lost 4 bases to trimming and J lost 0 bases, with 7 bases between them. The CDR3 length is 14 residues. The CDR3 DNA follows: TGCAGTGCTATCTCCAGCTCTGGGGCCAACGTCCTGACTTTC. Amino acids: CSAISSSGANVLTF.

CDR3 region: CASAIEGASVLTAMNTEAFF. The CDR3 DNA is TGCGCCAGCGCGATCGAGGGGGCTAGCGTCCTTACAGCCATGAACACTGAAGCTTTCTTT. The rearrangement joins TRBV5-1 to TRBJ1-1, with TRBD1 identical over 7 bases. In germline, CDR1 is SGHRS, CDR2 YFSETQ. Germline trimming cut 7 bases from V and 0 bases from J; bases unmatched to any gene: 24. This CDR3 contains 20 residues.

The table lists this clonotype with a count of one. The V call is TRBV20-1, the J call TRBJ2-3, with 9 bases aligning to TRBD2. The CDR3 loop spans 16 amino acids. CDR1 is DFQATT and CDR2 is SNEGSKA in the germline V gene (reference sequence). The V segment lost 1 base and the J segment 3 bases; nucleotides outside the gene matches: 8. CDR3 residues: CSARVQRGGGTDTQYF. The DNA of the CDR3 is TGCAGTGCTAGAGTACAACGCGGGGGGGGTACAGATACGCAGTATTTT.